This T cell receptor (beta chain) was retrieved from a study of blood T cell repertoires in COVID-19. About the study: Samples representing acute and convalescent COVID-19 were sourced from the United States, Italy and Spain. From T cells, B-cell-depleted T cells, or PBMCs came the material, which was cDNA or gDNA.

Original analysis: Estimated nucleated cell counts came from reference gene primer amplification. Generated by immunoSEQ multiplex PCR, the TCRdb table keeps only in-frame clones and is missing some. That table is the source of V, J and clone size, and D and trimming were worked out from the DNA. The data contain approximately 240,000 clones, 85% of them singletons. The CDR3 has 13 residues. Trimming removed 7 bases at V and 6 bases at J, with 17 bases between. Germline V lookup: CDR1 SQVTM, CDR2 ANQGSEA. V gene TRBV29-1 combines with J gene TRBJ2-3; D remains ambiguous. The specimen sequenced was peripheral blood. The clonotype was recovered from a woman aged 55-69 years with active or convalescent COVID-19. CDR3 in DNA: TGCAGCGCGGATTGGAGTCCCCACGATACGCAGTATTTT. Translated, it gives CSADWSPHDTQYF.